What follows are 32 T cell receptor beta chains derived from one specimen sequenced in a study of T cells expressing NK-cell markers. TCRdb reprocessed the 5' RACE reads, with one entry per CDR3 protein and no DNA. Its listing shows over 250,000 distinct CDR3 sequences. The specimen sequenced was blood T cells: a sorted CD56 or NKG2C T cell subset, CD4+ or CD8+ T cells, or bulk PBMC T cells (not recorded which). The origin of the receptors is a woman between 18 and 70 years old in good health.

The V gene is TRBV12-3 or TRBV12-4, the J gene TRBJ2-1; TCRdb picks TRBD2, but there is no DNA to check that call. The CDR3 length is 15 residues. The CDR3 here is CASSGLAGGRDEQFF.

V and J are TRBV18 and TRBJ1-2; TCRdb proposes TRBD1, but this gene call is untestable without DNA. The germline gives CDR1 KGHSH, CDR2 LQKENI. The CDR3 sequence is 15 residues long. CDR3 sequence: CASSPDTGTDGGYTF.

The chain employs TRBV11-2 and TRBJ2-1; TCRdb lists TRBD2, though no DNA is available to test this call. CDR1 is SGHAT, CDR2 FQNNGV, per germline. The CDR3 runs 15 residues. This chain's CDR3 is CASSLGGGGYNEQFF.

The chain combines TRBV12-3 or TRBV12-4 with TRBJ2-7. The CDR3 loop spans 12 amino acids. CDR3 region: CASSLHGYEQYF.

This chain connects TRBV5-1 to TRBJ2-7; TCRdb indicates TRBD1, and absent DNA this call remains unverified. This CDR3 region has 13 residues. CDR1 is SGHRS and CDR2 is YFSETQ in the germline V gene. The CDR3 loop is CASSFGDAYEQYF.

This rearrangement joins TRBV5-1 to TRBJ2-5; TCRdb lists TRBD1, though no DNA is available to test this call. This CDR3 comprises 14 residues. Germline CDR1 SGHRS, CDR2 YFSETQ. The chain's CDR3 is CASSREPRGETQYF.

V is TRBV7-8 and J is TRBJ2-5; TCRdb's assignment of TRBD2 cannot be checked, as there is no DNA. This CDR3 spans 15 amino acids. Looked up from germline, CDR1 is SGHVS and CDR2 is FQNEAQ. The CDR3 here is CASSRSQLGEETQYF.

This chain links TRBV6-2 or TRBV6-3 with TRBJ2-2. This CDR3 has 13 residues. In germline, CDR1 is MNHEY, CDR2 SVGEGT. CDR3 in amino acids: CASSYLMAGELFF.

In terms of frequency, this clonotype is medium-sized. The rearrangement joins TRBV20-1 to TRBJ2-5. This CDR3 comprises 15 residues. Per germline, CDR1 DFQATT and CDR2 SNEGSKA (reference sequence). The CDR3 loop is CSARDRLAGQETQYF.

The chain joins TRBV11-1 to TRBJ1-2; TCRdb's D call, TRBD1, is unchecked because there is no DNA. This CDR3 spans 11 amino acids. CDR1 is SGHAT and CDR2 is FQDESV in the germline V gene (reference sequence). CDR3: CAGGTEYGYTF.

The V and J genes are TRBV20-1 and TRBJ2-5; TCRdb indicates TRBD2, and absent DNA this call remains unverified. Germline V CDR1 and CDR2: DFQATT, SNEGSKA (reference sequence). The CDR3 length is 16 residues. CDR3 in amino acids: CSARRGGLAGPETQYF.

The chain couples TRBV20-1 to TRBJ2-3; TCRdb outputs TRBD2, but without DNA this stays unchecked. The length of the CDR3 is 14 residues. Germline V gene sequence: CDR1 DFQATT, CDR2 SNEGSKA (reference sequence). CDR3 in amino acids: CSARVAGITDTQYF.

This chain links TRBV19 with TRBJ2-1; no DNA is available, so the TRBD1 call from TCRdb remains unchecked. In germline, CDR1 is LNHDA, CDR2 SQIVND (reference sequence). This CDR3 region has 13 residues. The CDR3 loop is CATGRGVYNEQFF. Variable domain in full (rest from reference TRBV19 and TRBJ2-1): DGGITQSPKYLFRKEGQNVTLSCEQNLNHDAMYWYRQDPGQGLRLIYYSQIVNDFQKGDIAEGYSVSREKKESFPLTVTSAQKNPTAFYLCATGRGVYNEQFFGPGTRLTVL.

This chain links TRBV6-1 with TRBJ2-3. Germline CDR1 MNHNS, CDR2 SASEGT. This CDR3 has 13 residues. The CDR3 spells CATLSTSTDTQYF.

V and J are TRBV6-6 and TRBJ1-2. The CDR3 is 13 residues long. Germline loops: CDR1 MNHNY, CDR2 SVGAGI (reference sequence). The CDR3 loop reads CASSYSDRYGYTF.

V gene TRBV24-1 combines with J gene TRBJ2-3; checking the TCRdb D call of TRBD1 is not possible without DNA. This CDR3 spans 15 amino acids. CDR1 KGHDR and CDR2 SFDVKD come from the germline V gene. The CDR3 sequence: CATSDYGTGTDTQYF.

The chain's CDR3 is CASTEQGYTEAFF. The chain joins TRBV12-3 or TRBV12-4 to TRBJ1-1; absent DNA, TCRdb's TRBD1 call cannot be checked. This CDR3 has 13 amino acids.

The chain uses TRBV7-3 and TRBJ2-5. The germline CDR1 and CDR2 sequences are SGHTA and FQGTGA. This CDR3 spans 15 amino acids. The CDR3 sequence is CASSQITGVRETQYF.

V usage is TRBV6-1 and J usage is TRBJ1-5; TCRdb outputs TRBD1, but without DNA this stays unchecked. This CDR3 spans 16 amino acids. CDR1 is MNHNS and CDR2 is SASEGT in the germline V gene. The CDR3 loop reads CASSRTDRAFNQPQHF.

V and J are TRBV27 and TRBJ2-1; TCRdb's assignment of TRBD1 cannot be checked, as there is no DNA. Germline assignment: CDR1 MNHEY and CDR2 SMNVEV (reference sequence). The CDR3 has 13 residues. CDR3 residues: CASSPGAKNEQFF.

This rearrangement joins TRBV12-3 or TRBV12-4 to TRBJ2-2. This CDR3 is 13 amino acids long. CDR3: CASSLSTAGELFF.

The CDR3 sequence: CASSLAGGGINTDTQYF. The chain uses TRBV3-1 and TRBJ2-3; the D call from TCRdb, TRBD2, cannot be confirmed without DNA. In germline, CDR1 is LGHDT, CDR2 YNNKEL (reference sequence). CDR3 length equals 17 residues.

The V and J genes are TRBV7-8 and TRBJ1-2; TCRdb outputs TRBD1, but without DNA this stays unchecked. There are 14 residues in the CDR3. The germline V gene has CDR1 SGHVS and CDR2 FQNEAQ. This chain's CDR3 is CASSLEGDLYGYTF.

This chain connects TRBV10-3 to TRBJ2-1. Germline V CDR1 and CDR2: ENHRY, SYGVKD. The CDR3 consists of 11 residues. The CDR3: CAINAYNEQFF.

The chain links TRBV5-1 to TRBJ2-3; TCRdb picks TRBD2, but there is no DNA to check that call. Per the germline V gene, CDR1 is SGHRS and CDR2 is YFSETQ. The CDR3 length is 15 residues. The chain's CDR3 is CASRRSGGGADTQYF. The entire variable domain, with the rest obtained from reference TRBV5-1 and TRBJ2-3, is as follows: KAGVTQTPRYLIKTRGQQVTLSCSPISGHRSVSWYQQTPGQGLQFLFEYFSETQRNKGNFPGRFSGRQFSNSRSEMNVSTLELGDSALYLCASRRSGGGADTQYFGPGTRLTVL.

The chain combines TRBV6-1 with TRBJ1-4; TCRdb lists TRBD1, though no DNA is available to test this call. The CDR3 extends over 15 amino acids. Germline V gene lookup returns CDR1 MNHNS and CDR2 SASEGT. The CDR3 region is CASRILGGLNEKLFF.

CDR3 region: CASSRQGQTKNIQYF. The chain combines TRBV6-1 with TRBJ2-4; the D gene TCRdb calls, TRBD1, cannot be checked with no DNA. Germline V gene sequence: CDR1 MNHNS, CDR2 SASEGT. The CDR3 sequence is 15 residues long.

The chain combines TRBV28 with TRBJ2-2. Germline lookup yields CDR1 MDHEN and CDR2 SYDVKM. This CDR3 has 16 residues. The CDR3 sequence is CASTLSLVGNTGELFF.

J is TRBJ2-7 and V is TRBV28; no DNA is available, so the TRBD1 call from TCRdb remains unchecked. This CDR3 has 15 residues. Per germline, CDR1 MDHEN and CDR2 SYDVKM. The CDR3 loop reads CASSLRDTRSYEQYF.

CDR3 amino acids: CASSLTGSSTEAFF. J is TRBJ1-1 and V is TRBV28; with no DNA, the TCRdb D assignment of TRBD1 cannot be verified. This CDR3 contains 14 residues. The V gene's germline CDR1 is MDHEN and CDR2 SYDVKM.

The chain joins TRBV20-1 to TRBJ1-5; with no DNA, the TCRdb D assignment of TRBD1 cannot be verified. CDR1 is DFQATT and CDR2 is SNEGSKA in the germline V gene (reference sequence). CDR3 length: 12 residues. CDR3 sequence: CSARDRGEPQHF.

V usage is TRBV20-1 and J usage is TRBJ2-7; TCRdb reports TRBD2, a call that lacks DNA to check it against. This CDR3 has 12 residues. CDR1 and CDR2 (germline): DFQATT, SNEGSKA (reference sequence). The CDR3 protein is CSAVGLVYEQYF.